Below, one T cell receptor beta chain is given with its context. Its specificity is unknown. The data belong to a study of early T cells in non-severe SARS-CoV-2 infection. Overall study context: The sequenced material was bulk RNA from unsorted whole blood, and its chains were unpaired. Study-wide results and limits: Database matching using VDJdb favored anti-spike CD8 responses, with private and CD4 specificities left missing.

Individual cDNA molecules received unique molecular identifiers during library preparation. TCRdb independently ran MiXCR on the 5' RACE reads; one entry per CDR3 protein. The table has 55,000 to 75,000 distinct CDR3 sequences, around 12% seen once. Sequencing was carried out using whole blood. The sequence was obtained from an adult who was a healthcare worker with PCR-confirmed SARS-CoV-2 infection or an uninfected control (not recorded which).

CDR3 amino acids: CSANPAGGTNTGELFF. In nucleotides, the CDR3 is TGCAGTGCTAATCCAGCGGGAGGGACTAACACCGGGGAGCTGTTTTTT. This rearrangement joins TRBV20-1 to TRBJ2-2, with 10 positions matching TRBD2. Looked up from germline, CDR1 is DFQATT and CDR2 is SNEGSKA (reference sequence). The CDR3 runs to 16 residues. J was trimmed by 2 bases and V by 4 bases; bases with no gene match: 7.